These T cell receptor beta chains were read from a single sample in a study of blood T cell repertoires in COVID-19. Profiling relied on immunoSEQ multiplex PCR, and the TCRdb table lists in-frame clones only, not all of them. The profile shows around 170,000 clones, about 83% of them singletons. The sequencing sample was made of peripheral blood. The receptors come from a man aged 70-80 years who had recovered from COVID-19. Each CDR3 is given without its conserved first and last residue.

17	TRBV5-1	ASSSTPSFSRGSYNEQF
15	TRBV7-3	ASSLRGAGGNTGELF
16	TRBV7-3	ASSPRGVGAPSTDTQY
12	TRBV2	ASSELTSNYGYT
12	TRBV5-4	ASSSGQGDSPLH
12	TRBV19	ASSIGAGQETQY
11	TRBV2	ASSPAGNQPQH
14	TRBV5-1	ASSASIAGHTGELF
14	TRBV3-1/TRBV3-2	ASSQVSGGAKNIQY
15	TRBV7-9	ASSLSGGSGSYNEQF
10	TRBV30	AWSVRRNEQF
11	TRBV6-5	ASRPGGADTQY
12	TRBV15	ATSKEGSGNTIY
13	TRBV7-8	ASSLRAGGFYEQY
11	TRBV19	ASSVTGSHEQY
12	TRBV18	ASHVGQGAPEAF
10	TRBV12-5	ASGLEKSEQY
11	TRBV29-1	SVEQDSYNEQF
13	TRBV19	ASSIVWGGYTEAF
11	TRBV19	AARDRNTDTQY
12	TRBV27	ASSLSRAGSPLH
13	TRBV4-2	ASSQEGASWVEQY
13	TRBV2	ASRLAGLYQETQY
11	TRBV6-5	ASRLAGAETQY
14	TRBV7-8	ASSPDRAGLSGELF
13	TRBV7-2	ASRPLAVLGYEQY
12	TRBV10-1	ASSEMTSSDEQF
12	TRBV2	ASKGTRISDTQY